Below are 30 T cell receptor beta chains sequenced from a single sample in a study of T cell responses to AZD1222 COVID-19 vaccine. Profiled with immunoSEQ multiplex PCR; TCRdb holds only in-frame clones, not every one. Altogether tens of thousands of clones are present, roughly four fifths being singletons, with the ten largest covering 5.4%. The material was peripheral blood, obtained on day 0 of AZD1222 vaccination. These receptors were obtained from an adult in good health.

The chain couples TRBV29-1 to TRBJ1-2; D unresolved. The CDR3 contains 16 residues. CDR1 and CDR2 from the germline V gene are SQVTM and ANQGSEA. Trimming shortened V by 6 bases and J by 4 bases, and 24 bases separated the two germline ends. The CDR3, as DNA: TGCAGCGTGTACACAATGGTGCAGGACTCCTTCTATGGCTACACCTTC. This encodes CSVYTMVQDSFYGYTF.

The chain couples TRBV10-3 to TRBJ2-7; 9 positions agree with TRBD1. The V and J ends lost 2 bases and 6 bases, in that order; junction bases with no gene match: 11. The CDR3 extends over 16 amino acids. CDR1 and CDR2 (germline): ENHRY, SYGVKD. CDR3 sequence reads: CAISEGTGGKSSEQYF. CDR3 bases: TGTGCCATCAGTGAGGGAACAGGGGGCAAGAGTTCCGAGCAGTACTTC.

This clone was detected only a few times. The rearrangement joins TRBV7-2 to TRBJ2-1; D is unclear. Germline values: CDR1 SGHTA, CDR2 FQGNSA. The CDR3 has 15 residues. V was cut by 2 bases and J by 8 bases, with 16 bases left in between. CDR3 nucleotides: TGTGCCAGCAGCTTATACCTCCCGGCTTCGGATGAGCAGTTCTTC. Its translation is CASSLYLPASDEQFF.

V gene TRBV27 combines with J gene TRBJ2-1, with D unresolved. The CDR3 extends over 13 amino acids. Germline lookup yields CDR1 MNHEY and CDR2 SMNVEV (reference sequence). V gave up 5 bases and J gave up 8 bases, with 13 bases separating them. The CDR3 protein is CASSLTPGYEQFF. DNA for the CDR3: TGTGCCAGCAGTCTCACCCCAGGTTATGAGCAGTTCTTC.

The genes are TRBV9 and TRBJ2-3; 9 nucleotides agree with TRBD2. V trimming: 2 bases; J trimming: 4 bases; junction bases outside the gene matches: 2. There are 14 residues in the CDR3. From germline, CDR1 is SGDLS and CDR2 YYNGEE. CDR3 in amino acids: CASSVGTSPDTQYF. The CDR3, as DNA: TGTGCCAGCAGCGTCGGGACTAGCCCAGATACGCAGTATTTT. Variable domain in full (rest from reference TRBV9 and TRBJ2-3): DSGVTQTPKHLITATGQRVTLRCSPRSGDLSVYWYQQSLDQGLQFLIQYYNGEERAKGNILERFSAQQFPDLHSELNLSSLELGDSALYFCASSVGTSPDTQYFGPGTRLTVL.

This chain's CDR3 is CAPSQHRRQGGSSYNSPLHF. CDR3 in DNA: TGTGCCCCCAGCCAACACCGACGGCAGGGGGGCAGCTCCTATAATTCACCCCTCCACTTT. The chain has TRBV14 and TRBJ1-6, with 7 bases aligning to TRBD1. There are 20 residues in the CDR3. The germline V gene encodes CDR1 SGHDN and CDR2 FVKESK. Losses at the gene ends were 11 bases for V and 0 bases for J; bases not matched to a gene: 22.

This clone was seen a single time. This chain joins TRBV7-6 and TRBJ2-7; possible D gene TRBD2, 6 bases. Per the germline V gene, CDR1 is SGHVS and CDR2 is FNYEAQ. V shed 5 bases and J shed 3 bases, with 11 bases lying between them. The CDR3 extends over 13 amino acids. CDR3 sequence: CASSPAGSYEQYF. In DNA form, the CDR3 reads TGTGCCAGCAGCCCCGCCGGGAGCTACGAGCAGTACTTC.

The chain links TRBV7-5 to TRBJ1-1; the D call of TRBD1 is as the table states it, not checked on the DNA. TRBV7-5 is given as a pseudogene. The CDR3 covers 18 residues. CDR3 coding DNA: TGTGCCAGAAGCCCCTTAGTGGTAGGGGCAGAGGTGAACACTGAAGCTTTCTTT. This gives the protein CARSPLVVGAEVNTEAFF.

The chain couples TRBV5-1 to TRBJ1-6, with 7 bases that match TRBD1. CDR1 is SGHRS and CDR2 is YFSETQ in the germline V gene. The V segment lost 0 bases and the J segment 4 bases; nucleotides outside the gene matches: 1. The CDR3 extends over 15 amino acids. In nucleotides, the CDR3 is TGCGCCAGCAGCTTGGGACAGGGATATAATTCACCCCTCCACTTT. It yields the protein CASSLGQGYNSPLHF.

The gene calls are TRBV4-1 and TRBJ1-2; tentative D call: TRBD1 (6 bases). CDR3 length: 14 residues. CDR1 and CDR2 from the germline V gene are MGHRA and YSYEKL. The ends were cut back, 4 bases at V and 2 bases at J, with 11 bases in the middle. The CDR3 DNA reads as TGCGCCAGCAGCCCCACGGGGGGCAACTATGGCTACACCTTC. Residues: CASSPTGGNYGYTF.

The chain uses TRBV7-3 and TRBJ1-2; D is unclear. Germline CDR1 SGHTA, CDR2 FQGTGA. The CDR3 runs 13 residues. The V and J ends lost 5 bases and 5 bases respectively, with 12 bases between them. The CDR3 DNA follows: TGTGCCAGCAGCCGAACGTCGGGGTATGGCTACACCTTC. Its translation is CASSRTSGYGYTF.

Only one count was recorded for this clone. The genes are TRBV29-1 and TRBJ2-2; TRBD2 matches at 8 bases. This CDR3 spans 15 amino acids. Trimming cost V 1 base and J 6 bases; bases outside gene matches: 7. Germline V lookup: CDR1 SQVTM, CDR2 ANQGSEA. CDR3 protein: CSVEGGRGAPGELFF. CDR3 DNA: TGCAGCGTTGAAGGTGGGCGGGGGGCCCCCGGGGAGCTGTTTTTT.

This chain connects TRBV15 to TRBJ1-2; D gene ambiguous. The CDR3 spans 14 residues. Germline V gene sequence: CDR1 LNHNV, CDR2 YYDKDF (reference sequence). With 4 bases removed from V and 2 bases from J, the gap between germline ends came to 11 bases. The CDR3 DNA sequence: TGTGCCACCAGCATCAGTCGCTCCAACTATGGCTACACCTTC. Translating it yields CATSISRSNYGYTF.

This rearrangement joins TRBV4-2 to TRBJ1-2; D is undetermined. The CDR3 runs to 11 residues. The V and J ends lost 0 bases and 12 bases respectively, with 8 bases between them. Germline lookup yields CDR1 LGHNA and CDR2 YNFKEQ. The chain's CDR3 is CASSQDRLHTF. The CDR3 nucleotides are TGTGCCAGCAGCCAAGACCGCCTCCACACCTTC.

The CDR3 bases are TGTGCCAGCAGTGAAGTTCTGGGGCCGACGACTTTCAATAATTCACCCCTCCACTTT. It codes for CASSEVLGPTTFNNSPLHF. This sequence joins TRBV6-1 and TRBJ1-6; a possible D gene is TRBD1 (5 bases). Germline loops: CDR1 MNHNS, CDR2 SASEGT. Trimming took 1 base from V and 5 from J, leaving 21 bases between them. This CDR3 is built from 19 residues.

This rearrangement joins TRBV7-2 to TRBJ2-7; 7 bases are shared with TRBD2. Germline CDR1 and CDR2: SGHTA and FQGNSA. The CDR3 is 15 amino acids. V lost 1 base, J lost 2 bases, and 5 bases stayed unmatched. This CDR3 reads CASSLGAGVPYEQYF. CDR3 DNA: TGTGCCAGCAGCTTAGGTGCGGGGGTTCCCTACGAGCAGTACTTC.

This chain joins TRBV7-9 and TRBJ2-7; TRBD1 aligns across 9 bases. Germline V CDR1 and CDR2: SEHNR, FQNEAQ (reference sequence). V lost 5 bases and J lost 5; bases outside the gene matches: 13. The CDR3 has 16 residues. The CDR3 reads CASSPRLGQGLDEQYF. CDR3 in DNA: TGTGCCAGCAGCCCGAGGTTGGGACAGGGACTTGACGAGCAGTACTTC.

This clone was counted a single time. This chain uses TRBV4-2 with TRBJ2-7, with 10 positions matching TRBD2. Germline V gene lookup returns CDR1 LGHNA and CDR2 YNFKEQ. Unmatched junction bases numbered 8, after V lost 4 bases and J lost 2 bases. This CDR3 spans 16 amino acids. The CDR3: CASSLHSGGGTYEQYF. Here the CDR3 DNA reads TGTGCCAGCAGCCTCCACAGCGGGGGGGGTACCTACGAGCAGTACTTC.

V and J are TRBV7-3 and TRBJ1-1, with a weak D call TRBD1 (5 bases). Germline CDR1 reads SGHTA; CDR2 reads FQGTGA. This CDR3 is 15 amino acids long. The V gene lost 5 bases and the J gene lost 1 base, with 14 bases spanning the gap. The CDR3 region is CASSPRVGANTEAFF. The CDR3 bases are TGTGCCAGCAGCCCCCGAGTCGGGGCGAACACTGAAGCTTTCTTT.

This rearrangement joins TRBV6-5 to TRBJ1-5; 8 nucleotides line up with TRBD1. With V trimmed by 6 bases and J by 5 bases, 3 bases remained unmatched. The CDR3 is made up of 13 amino acids. Germline-derived CDR1 and CDR2 are MNHEY and SVGAGI. The CDR3, as DNA: TGTGCCAGCAGCAGGGGGCTGGATCAGCCCCAGCATTTT. The encoded protein is CASSRGLDQPQHF.

The gene calls are TRBV7-2 and TRBJ2-3; D may be TRBD2 (7 bases). The ends were cut back, 3 bases at V and 2 bases at J, with 12 bases in the middle. In germline, CDR1 is SGHTA, CDR2 FQGNSA. The CDR3 consists of 15 residues. The chain's CDR3 is CASSLAGADTDTQYF. Here the CDR3 DNA reads TGTGCCAGCAGCTTGGCGGGGGCGGACACAGATACGCAGTATTTT.

The V call is TRBV7-9, the J call TRBJ1-1; 9 positions agree with TRBD1. CDR3 length: 15 residues. Germline CDR1 SEHNR, CDR2 FQNEAQ (reference sequence). The V and J ends lost 4 bases and 4 bases, in that order; junction bases with no gene match: 7. In DNA form, the CDR3 reads TGTGCCAGCAGCTCCGGACAGGGACAGGGCACTGAAGCTTTCTTT. Translated, it gives CASSSGQGQGTEAFF.

The gene calls are TRBV5-1 and TRBJ1-1; TRBD1 matches 10 bases. The V and J ends lost 3 bases and 4 bases, in that order; junction bases with no gene match: 3. CDR1 SGHRS and CDR2 YFSETQ come from the germline V gene. The CDR3 has 14 amino acids. CDR3 loop: CASSWTGGSTEAFF. The CDR3 coding sequence is TGCGCCAGCAGCTGGACAGGGGGTAGCACTGAAGCTTTCTTT.

The chain carries TRBV19 and TRBJ2-2; 7 bases line up with TRBD1. The CDR3 is 14 residues long. V shed 10 bases and J 5 bases; nucleotides not matched to a gene: 10. Germline V gives CDR1 LNHDA, CDR2 SQIVND (reference sequence). The CDR3: CATPGQSRTGELFF. The CDR3 DNA reads TGTGCCACTCCGGGACAGTCGAGGACCGGGGAGCTGTTTTTT.

The chain combines TRBV7-2 with TRBJ2-1; a weak D match, TRBD2 (5 bases). The germline CDR1 and CDR2 sequences are SGHTA and FQGNSA. Trimming removed 0 bases from V and 9 bases from J, with 9 bases in between. The CDR3 loop spans 13 amino acids. The CDR3 DNA is TGTGCCAGCAGCTTAGCGGCAGCGGCTGAGCAGTTCTTC. Translation gives CASSLAAAAEQFF.

This chain links TRBV11-2 with TRBJ2-5; D not resolved. V lost 7 bases, J lost 4 bases, and 13 bases lay in between. The CDR3 runs 13 residues. CDR1 and CDR2 from the germline V gene are SGHAT and FQNNGV. This chain's CDR3 is CASTATGGETQYF. The CDR3 DNA sequence: TGTGCCAGCACCGCGACGGGCGGAGAGACCCAGTACTTC.

The CDR3 nucleotides read TGTGCCAGCAGCCAGGAGCTAGCGGGGTCCTACAATGAGCAGTTCTTC. Protein: CASSQELAGSYNEQFF. This sequence joins TRBV3-1 (or the pseudogene TRBV3-2) and TRBJ2-1; TRBD2 matches at 9 bases. The germline CDR1 and CDR2 sequences are LGHDT and YNNKEL (reference sequence). This CDR3 contains 16 residues. J lost 1 base, V lost 3 bases, and 4 bases had no gene match.

The V call is TRBV6-5, the J call TRBJ1-5; D is undetermined. The length of the CDR3 is 14 residues. CDR1 and CDR2 (germline): MNHEY, SVGAGI. Trimming cost V 0 bases and J 7 bases, with 10 bases left between them. The CDR3 DNA is TGTGCCAGCAGTTACTCGGGAGGGAAACAGCCCCAGCATTTT. Translated, it gives CASSYSGGKQPQHF.

The chain combines TRBV6-5 with TRBJ2-7; TRBD1 agrees at 9 bases. Germline assignment: CDR1 MNHEY and CDR2 SVGAGI. Trimming at V came to 6 bases and at J to 6 bases, leaving 6 bases not matched to a gene. CDR3 length: 13 residues. The CDR3 loop is CASSRDRASEQYF. CDR3 DNA: TGTGCCAGCAGCCGGGACAGGGCCTCCGAGCAGTACTTC.

This clone was counted between two and nine times. The chain employs TRBV6-5 and TRBJ1-1; 7 bases match TRBD1. Per the germline V gene, CDR1 is MNHEY and CDR2 is SVGAGI. The V gene end was trimmed by 7 bases and the J gene end by 5 bases; junction bases not matched to a gene: 7. The CDR3 consists of 13 residues. The CDR3 spells CASTGTATTEAFF. DNA for the CDR3: TGTGCCAGCACCGGGACAGCTACTACTGAAGCTTTCTTT.